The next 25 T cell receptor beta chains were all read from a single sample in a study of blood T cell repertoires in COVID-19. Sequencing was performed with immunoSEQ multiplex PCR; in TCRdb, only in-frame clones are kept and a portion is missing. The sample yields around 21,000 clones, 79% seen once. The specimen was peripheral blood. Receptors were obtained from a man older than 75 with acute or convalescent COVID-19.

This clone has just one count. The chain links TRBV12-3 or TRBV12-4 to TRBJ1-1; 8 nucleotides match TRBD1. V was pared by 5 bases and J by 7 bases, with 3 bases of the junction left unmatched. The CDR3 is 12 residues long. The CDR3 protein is CASSRDRGEAFF. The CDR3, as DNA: TGTGCCAGCAGTCGCGACAGGGGTGAAGCTTTCTTT.

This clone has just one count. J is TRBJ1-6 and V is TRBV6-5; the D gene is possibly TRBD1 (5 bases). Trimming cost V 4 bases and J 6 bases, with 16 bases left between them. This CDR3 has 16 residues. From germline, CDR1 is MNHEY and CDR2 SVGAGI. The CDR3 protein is CASSLQDRTANSPLHF. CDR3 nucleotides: TGTGCCAGCAGTTTACAGGACCGTACCGCTAATTCACCCCTCCACTTT.

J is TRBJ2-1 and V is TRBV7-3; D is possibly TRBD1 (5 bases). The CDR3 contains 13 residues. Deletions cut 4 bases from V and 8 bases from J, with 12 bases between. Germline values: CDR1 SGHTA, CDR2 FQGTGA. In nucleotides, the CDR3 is TGTGCCAGCAGCTCAAACAGGTACGATGAGCAGTTCTTC. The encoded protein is CASSSNRYDEQFF.

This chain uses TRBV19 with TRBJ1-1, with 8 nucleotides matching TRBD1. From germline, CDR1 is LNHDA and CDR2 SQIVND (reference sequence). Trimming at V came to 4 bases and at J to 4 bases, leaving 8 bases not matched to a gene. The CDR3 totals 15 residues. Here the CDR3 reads CASSTDRGRVTEAFF. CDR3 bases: TGTGCCAGTAGTACCGACAGGGGCAGGGTCACTGAAGCTTTCTTT.

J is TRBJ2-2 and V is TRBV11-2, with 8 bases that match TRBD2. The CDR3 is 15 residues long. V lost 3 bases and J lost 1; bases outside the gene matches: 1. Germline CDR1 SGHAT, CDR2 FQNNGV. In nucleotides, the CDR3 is TGTGCCAGCAGCTTCACTAGCGGGAACACCGGGGAGCTGTTTTTT. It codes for CASSFTSGNTGELFF.

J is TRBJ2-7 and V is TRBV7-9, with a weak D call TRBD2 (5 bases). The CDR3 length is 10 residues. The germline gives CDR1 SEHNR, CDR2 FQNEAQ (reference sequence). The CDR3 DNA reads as TGTGCCAGCAGCTTAATCCCCGGGAACGTC. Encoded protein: CASSLIPGNV.

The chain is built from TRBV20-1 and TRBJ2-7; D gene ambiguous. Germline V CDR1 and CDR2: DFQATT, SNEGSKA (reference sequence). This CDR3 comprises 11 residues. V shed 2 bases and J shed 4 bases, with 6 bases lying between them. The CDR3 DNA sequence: TGCAGTGCTAGACCCAGATACGAGCAGTACTTC. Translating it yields CSARPRYEQYF.

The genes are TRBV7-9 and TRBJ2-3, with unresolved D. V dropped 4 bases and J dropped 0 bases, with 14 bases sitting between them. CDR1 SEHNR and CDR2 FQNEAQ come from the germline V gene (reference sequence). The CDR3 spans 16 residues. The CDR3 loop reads CASSSTASRSTDTQYF. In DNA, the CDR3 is TGTGCCAGCAGCTCCACAGCAAGCAGGAGCACAGATACGCAGTATTTT.

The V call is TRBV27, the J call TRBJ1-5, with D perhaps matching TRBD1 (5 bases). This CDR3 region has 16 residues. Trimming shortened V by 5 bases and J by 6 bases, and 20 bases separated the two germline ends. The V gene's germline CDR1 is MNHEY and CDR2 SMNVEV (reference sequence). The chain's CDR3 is CASSPHRGGRGQPQHF. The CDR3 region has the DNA TGTGCCAGCAGTCCACACCGGGGGGGTAGAGGTCAGCCCCAGCATTTT.

In DNA, the CDR3 is TGTGCCAGCAGTGACTCGCGTTGGACAGGTACGAACACCGGGGAGCTGTTTTTT. Its translation is CASSDSRWTGTNTGELFF. V usage is TRBV6-4 and J usage is TRBJ2-2; 7 bases are a match to TRBD1. J was trimmed by 0 bases and V by 0 bases; bases with no gene match: 7. CDR1 MRHNA and CDR2 SNTAGT come from the germline V gene. The CDR3 length is 18 residues.

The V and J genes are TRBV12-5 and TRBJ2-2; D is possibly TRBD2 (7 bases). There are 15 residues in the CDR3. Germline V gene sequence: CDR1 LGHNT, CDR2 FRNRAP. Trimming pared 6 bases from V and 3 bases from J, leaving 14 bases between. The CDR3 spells CASGPGGLDTGELFF. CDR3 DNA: TGTGCTAGTGGGCCCGGGGGGCTAGACACCGGGGAGCTGTTTTTT.

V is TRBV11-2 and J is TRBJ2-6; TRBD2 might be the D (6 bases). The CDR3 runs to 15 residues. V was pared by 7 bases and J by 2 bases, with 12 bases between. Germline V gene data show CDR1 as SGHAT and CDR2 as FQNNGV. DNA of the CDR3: TGTGCCAGCACCTGGGCGGGAACTGGGGCCAACGTCCTGACTTTC. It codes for CASTWAGTGANVLTF.

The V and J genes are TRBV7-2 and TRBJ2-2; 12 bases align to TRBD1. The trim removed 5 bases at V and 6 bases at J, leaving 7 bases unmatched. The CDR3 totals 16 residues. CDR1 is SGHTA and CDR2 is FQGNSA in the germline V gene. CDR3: CASSPAGTGGAGELFF. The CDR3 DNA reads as TGTGCCAGCAGCCCCGCGGGGACAGGGGGCGCCGGGGAGCTGTTTTTT.

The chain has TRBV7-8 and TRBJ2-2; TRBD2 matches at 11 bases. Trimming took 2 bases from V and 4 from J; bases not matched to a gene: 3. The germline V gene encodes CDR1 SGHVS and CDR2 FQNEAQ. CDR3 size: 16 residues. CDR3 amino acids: CASSLSTSGTTGELFF. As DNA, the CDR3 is TGTGCCAGCAGCTTATCGACTAGCGGGACCACCGGGGAGCTGTTTTTT. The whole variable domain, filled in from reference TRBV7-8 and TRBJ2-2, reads GAGVSQSPRYKVAKRGQDVALRCDPISGHVSLFWYQQALGQGPEFLTYFQNEAQLDKSGLPSDRFFAERPEGSVSTLKIQRTQQEDSAVYLCASSLSTSGTTGELFFGEGSRLTVL.

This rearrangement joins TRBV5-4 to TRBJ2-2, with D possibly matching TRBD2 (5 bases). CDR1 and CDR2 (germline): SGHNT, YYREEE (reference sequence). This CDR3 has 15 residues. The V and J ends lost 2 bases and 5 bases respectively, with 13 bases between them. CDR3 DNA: TGTGCCAGCAGCTTAGGTGGGAGCGCAACCGGGGAGCTGTTTTTT. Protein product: CASSLGGSATGELFF.

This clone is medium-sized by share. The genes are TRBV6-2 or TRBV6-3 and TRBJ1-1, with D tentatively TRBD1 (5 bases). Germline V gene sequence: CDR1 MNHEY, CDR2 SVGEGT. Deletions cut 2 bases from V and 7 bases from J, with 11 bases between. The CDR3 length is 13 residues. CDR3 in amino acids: CASSYERQYEAFF. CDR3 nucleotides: TGTGCCAGCAGTTACGAGAGACAGTATGAAGCTTTCTTT.

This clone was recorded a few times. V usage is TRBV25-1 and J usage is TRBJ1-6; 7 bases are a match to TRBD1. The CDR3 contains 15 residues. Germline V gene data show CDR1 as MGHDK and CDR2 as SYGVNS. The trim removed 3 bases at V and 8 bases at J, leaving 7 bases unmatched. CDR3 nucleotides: TGTGCCAGCAGTGATAATCCAGGGGGTTATTCACCCCTCCACTTT. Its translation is CASSDNPGGYSPLHF.

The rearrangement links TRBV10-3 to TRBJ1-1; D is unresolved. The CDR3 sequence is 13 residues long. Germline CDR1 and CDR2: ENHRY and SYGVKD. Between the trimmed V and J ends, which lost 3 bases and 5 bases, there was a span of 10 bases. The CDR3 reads CAISDPAGTEAFF. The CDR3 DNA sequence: TGTGCCATCAGTGACCCGGCGGGGACTGAAGCTTTCTTT.

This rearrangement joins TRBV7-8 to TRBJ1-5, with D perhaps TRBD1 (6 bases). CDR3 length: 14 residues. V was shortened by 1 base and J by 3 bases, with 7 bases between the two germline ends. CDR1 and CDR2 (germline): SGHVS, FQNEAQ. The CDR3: CASSLGQVNQPQHF. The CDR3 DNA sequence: TGTGCCAGCAGCTTAGGACAGGTCAATCAGCCCCAGCATTTT.

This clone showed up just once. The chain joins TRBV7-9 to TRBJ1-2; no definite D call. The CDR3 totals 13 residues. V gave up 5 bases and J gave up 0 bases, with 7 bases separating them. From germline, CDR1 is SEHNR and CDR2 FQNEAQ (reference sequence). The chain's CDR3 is CASSPPANYGYTF. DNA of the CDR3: TGTGCCAGCAGCCCACCAGCTAACTATGGCTACACCTTC.

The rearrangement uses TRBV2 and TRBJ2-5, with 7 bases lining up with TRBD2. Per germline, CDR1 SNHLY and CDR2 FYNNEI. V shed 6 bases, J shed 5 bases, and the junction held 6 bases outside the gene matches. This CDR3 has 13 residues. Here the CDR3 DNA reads TGTGCCAGCAGGCGGACTAGAGGGGAGACCCAGTACTTC. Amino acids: CASRRTRGETQYF.

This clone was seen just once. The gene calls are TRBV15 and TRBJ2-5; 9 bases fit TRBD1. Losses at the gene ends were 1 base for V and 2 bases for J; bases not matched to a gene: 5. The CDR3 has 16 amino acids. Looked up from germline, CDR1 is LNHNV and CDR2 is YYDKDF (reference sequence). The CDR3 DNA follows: TGTGCCACCAGCAGAGGAATAGGGACAGGGCAAGAGACCCAGTACTTC. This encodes CATSRGIGTGQETQYF.

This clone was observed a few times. The chain's CDR3 is CSVAGSYGYTF. The CDR3 nucleotides read TGCAGTGTGGCGGGCTCCTATGGCTACACCTTC. V usage is TRBV20-1 and J usage is TRBJ1-2; D is undetermined. The V gene lost 7 bases and the J gene lost 4 bases, with 10 bases spanning the gap. The CDR3 has 11 amino acids. Germline values: CDR1 DFQATT, CDR2 SNEGSKA (reference sequence).

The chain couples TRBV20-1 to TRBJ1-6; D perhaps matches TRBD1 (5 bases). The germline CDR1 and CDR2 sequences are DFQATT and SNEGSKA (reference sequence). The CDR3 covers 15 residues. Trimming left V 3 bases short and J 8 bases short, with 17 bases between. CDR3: CSASGLGEFYSPLHF. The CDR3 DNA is TGCAGTGCTAGTGGTTTAGGGGAATTTTATTCACCCCTCCACTTT.

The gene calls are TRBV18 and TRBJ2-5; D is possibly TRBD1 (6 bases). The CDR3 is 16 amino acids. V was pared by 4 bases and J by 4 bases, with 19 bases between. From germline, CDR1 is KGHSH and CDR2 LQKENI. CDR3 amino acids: CASSLQAPGAGETQYF. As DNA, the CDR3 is TGTGCCAGCTCACTGCAAGCCCCAGGGGCTGGAGAGACCCAGTACTTC. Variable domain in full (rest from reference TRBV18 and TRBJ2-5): NAGVMQNPRHLVRRRGQEARLRCSPMKGHSHVYWYRQLPEEGLKFMVYLQKENIIDESGMPKERFSAEFPKEGPSILRIQQVVRGDSAAYFCASSLQAPGAGETQYFGPGTRLLVL.